This T cell receptor (beta chain) was observed in a study of T cells in localized non-small cell lung cancer. Study observations and caveats: Peak T cell clonality was found in uninvolved adjacent lung, exceeding tumor. There were a median around 60 of the top 100 tumor clones appearing in adjacent lung. Heterogeneity remains possible, as sequencing covered one tumor region only. Higher blood T cell density tracked longer overall survival.

Germline V gene data show CDR1 as LNHDA and CDR2 as SQIVND (reference sequence). V lost 1 base, J lost 0 bases, and 11 bases lay in between. The CDR3 is 16 residues long. With regard to this clone: Its antigen is as yet unknown.

Method: immunoSEQ multiplex PCR; TCRdb's copy keeps in-frame clones and lacks some. This sample yields 4,400 or so clones, of which 30% to 35% are seen a single time; over 9% belongs to the top ten. This chain links TRBV19 with TRBJ2-3; D gene ambiguous. The input for sequencing was lung tumor tissue, taken before any cancer treatment. The clonotype originates from a male donor aged 60 or older with stage III lung adenocarcinoma. In DNA form, the CDR3 reads TGTGCCAGTAGTATAGGGGTGGAGATGAGCACAGATACGCAGTATTTT. Its protein is CASSIGVEMSTDTQYF.